The 2 T cell receptor beta chains below all came from one sample that was sequenced in a study of blood T cell repertoires in COVID-19. TCRdb's copy holds only in-frame clones and misses some; the assay was immunoSEQ multiplex PCR. Found here are about 220,000 clones, approximately 84% of them singletons; the top ten hold about 3.1%. Sequencing was performed on peripheral blood. The receptors stem from a woman aged 30 to 39 who had recovered from COVID-19.

V gene TRBV5-4 combines with J gene TRBJ1-2, with 8 bases fitting TRBD1. The CDR3 is made up of 15 amino acids. Per the germline V gene, CDR1 is SGHNT and CDR2 is YYREEE (reference sequence). The junction had 6 bases not matched to a gene; V was cut back by 0 bases and J by 5 bases. The CDR3 region has the DNA TGTGCCAGCAGCTTGGTAGGACAGGGCGTTTATGGCTACACCTTC. It specifies CASSLVGQGVYGYTF.

The chain recombines TRBV3-1 (or the pseudogene TRBV3-2) with TRBJ2-7; D unresolved. V was clipped by 4 bases and J by 0 bases, with 13 bases between them. CDR3 length: 15 residues. Germline CDR1 LGHDT, CDR2 YNNKEL (reference sequence). This CDR3 reads CASSPLLSPSYEQYF. CDR3 coding DNA: TGTGCCAGCAGCCCCCTTTTGAGTCCCTCCTACGAGCAGTACTTC.